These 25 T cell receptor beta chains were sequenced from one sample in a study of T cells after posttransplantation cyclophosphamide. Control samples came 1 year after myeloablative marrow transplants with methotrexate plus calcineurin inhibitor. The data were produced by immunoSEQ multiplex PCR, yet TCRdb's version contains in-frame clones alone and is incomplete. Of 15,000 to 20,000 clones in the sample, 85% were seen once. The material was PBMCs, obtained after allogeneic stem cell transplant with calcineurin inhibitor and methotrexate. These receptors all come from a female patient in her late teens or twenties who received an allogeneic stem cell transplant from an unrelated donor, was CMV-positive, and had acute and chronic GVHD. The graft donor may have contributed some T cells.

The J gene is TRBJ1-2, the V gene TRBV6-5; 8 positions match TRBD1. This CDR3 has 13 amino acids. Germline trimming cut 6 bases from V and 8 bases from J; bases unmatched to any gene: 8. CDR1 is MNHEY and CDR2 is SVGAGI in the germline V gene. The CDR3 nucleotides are TGTGCCAGCAGGGCGGACAGGGCGGGGGGCTACACCTTC. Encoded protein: CASRADRAGGYTF.

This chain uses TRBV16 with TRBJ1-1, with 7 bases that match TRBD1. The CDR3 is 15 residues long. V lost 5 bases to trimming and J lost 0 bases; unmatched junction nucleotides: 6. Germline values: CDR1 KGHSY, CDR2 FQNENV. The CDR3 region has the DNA TGTGCCAGCAGCTACCAACAGGGGATGAACACTGAAGCTTTCTTT. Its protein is CASSYQQGMNTEAFF. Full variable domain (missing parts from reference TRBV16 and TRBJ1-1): GEEVAQTPKHLVRGEGQKAKLYCAPIKGHSYVFWYQQVLKNEFKFLISFQNENVFDETGMPKERFSAKCLPNSPCSLEIQATKLEDSAVYFCASSYQQGMNTEAFFGQGTRLTVV.

The CDR3 reads CASSYSAEDYGYTF. The CDR3 DNA is TGTGCCAGCAGTTACTCGGCGGAGGACTATGGCTACACCTTC. This chain joins TRBV6-5 and TRBJ1-2; no firm D call. The CDR3 spans 14 residues. Germline loops: CDR1 MNHEY, CDR2 SVGAGI. The V end lost 0 bases, the J end lost 3 bases, and 8 bases lay between the germline ends.

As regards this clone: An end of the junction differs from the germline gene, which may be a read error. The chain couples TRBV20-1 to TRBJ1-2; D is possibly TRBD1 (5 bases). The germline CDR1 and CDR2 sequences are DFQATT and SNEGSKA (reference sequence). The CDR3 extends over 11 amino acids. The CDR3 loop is CSANQGTVFHF. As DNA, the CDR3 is TGCAGTGCTAACCAGGGCACAGTCTTCCACTTC.

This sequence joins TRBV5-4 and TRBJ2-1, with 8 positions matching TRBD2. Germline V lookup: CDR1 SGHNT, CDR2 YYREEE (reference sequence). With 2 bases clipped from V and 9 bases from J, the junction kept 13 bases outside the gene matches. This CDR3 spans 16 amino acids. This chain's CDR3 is CASSLPGTRGDSEQFF. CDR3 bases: TGTGCCAGCAGCTTACCCGGGACTAGAGGCGACAGTGAGCAGTTCTTC.

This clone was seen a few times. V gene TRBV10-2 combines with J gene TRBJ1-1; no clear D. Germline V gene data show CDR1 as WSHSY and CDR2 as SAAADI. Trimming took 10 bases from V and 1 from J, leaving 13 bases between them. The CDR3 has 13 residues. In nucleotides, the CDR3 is TGCGCCACCCGCGGGAACCGGAACACTGAAGCTTTCTTT. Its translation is CATRGNRNTEAFF.

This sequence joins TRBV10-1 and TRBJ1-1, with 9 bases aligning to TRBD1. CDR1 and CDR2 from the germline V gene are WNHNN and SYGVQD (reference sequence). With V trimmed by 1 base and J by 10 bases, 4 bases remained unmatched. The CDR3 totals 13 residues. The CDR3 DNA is TGCGCCAGCAGTGAGTGCCGACAGGGGGGAGCTTTCTTT. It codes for CASSECRQGGAFF.

CDR3 bases: TGTGCCAGCAGTTACTCCTTCGGGGACTACGAGCAGTACTTC. Its translation: CASSYSFGDYEQYF. This sequence joins TRBV6-5 and TRBJ2-7; maybe TRBD2 (5 bases). V was clipped by 0 bases and J by 3 bases, with 9 bases between them. The CDR3 length is 14 residues. Germline lookup yields CDR1 MNHEY and CDR2 SVGAGI.

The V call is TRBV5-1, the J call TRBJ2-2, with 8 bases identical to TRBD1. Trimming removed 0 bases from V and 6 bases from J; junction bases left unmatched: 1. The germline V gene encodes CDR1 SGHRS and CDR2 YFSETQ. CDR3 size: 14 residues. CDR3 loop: CASSLAGGAGELFF. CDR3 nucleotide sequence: TGCGCCAGCAGCTTGGCAGGGGGCGCCGGGGAGCTGTTTTTT.

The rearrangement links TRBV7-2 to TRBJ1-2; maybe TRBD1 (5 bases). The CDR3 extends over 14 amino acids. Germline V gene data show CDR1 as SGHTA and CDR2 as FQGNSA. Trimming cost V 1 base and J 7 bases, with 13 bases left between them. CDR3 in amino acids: CASSLETRGGGYTF. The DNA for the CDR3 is TGTGCCAGCAGCTTAGAGACGCGGGGCGGTGGCTACACCTTC. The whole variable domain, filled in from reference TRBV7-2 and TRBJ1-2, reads GAGVSQSPSNKVTEKGKDVELRCDPISGHTALYWYRQSLGQGLEFLIYFQGNSAPDKSGLPSDRFSAERTGGSVSTLTIQRTQQEDSAVYLCASSLETRGGGYTFGSGTRLTVV.

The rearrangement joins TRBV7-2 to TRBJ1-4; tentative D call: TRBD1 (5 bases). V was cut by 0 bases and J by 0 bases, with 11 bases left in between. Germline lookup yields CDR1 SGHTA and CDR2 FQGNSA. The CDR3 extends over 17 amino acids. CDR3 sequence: CASSLAGGTATNEKLFF. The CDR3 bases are TGTGCCAGCAGCTTAGCCGGCGGGACTGCAACTAATGAAAAACTGTTTTTT.

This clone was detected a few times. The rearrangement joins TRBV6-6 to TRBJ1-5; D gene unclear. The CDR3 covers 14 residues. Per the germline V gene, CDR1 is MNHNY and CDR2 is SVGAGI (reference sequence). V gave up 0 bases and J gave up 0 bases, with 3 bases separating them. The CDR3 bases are TGTGCCAGCAGTTACTCTAATAGCAATCAGCCCCAGCATTTT. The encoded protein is CASSYSNSNQPQHF.

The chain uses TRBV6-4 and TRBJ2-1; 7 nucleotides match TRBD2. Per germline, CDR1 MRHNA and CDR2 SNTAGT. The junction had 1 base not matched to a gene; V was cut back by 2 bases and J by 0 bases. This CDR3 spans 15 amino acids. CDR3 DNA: TGTGCCAGCAGTGACACGGGAGGCTCCTACAATGAGCAGTTCTTC. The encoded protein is CASSDTGGSYNEQFF.

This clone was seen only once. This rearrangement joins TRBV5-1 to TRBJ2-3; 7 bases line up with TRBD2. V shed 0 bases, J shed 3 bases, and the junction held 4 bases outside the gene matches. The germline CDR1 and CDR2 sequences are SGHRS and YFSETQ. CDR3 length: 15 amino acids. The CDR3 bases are TGCGCCAGCAGCTTGGCCGGCGGGAGAACAGATACGCAGTATTTT. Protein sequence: CASSLAGGRTDTQYF.

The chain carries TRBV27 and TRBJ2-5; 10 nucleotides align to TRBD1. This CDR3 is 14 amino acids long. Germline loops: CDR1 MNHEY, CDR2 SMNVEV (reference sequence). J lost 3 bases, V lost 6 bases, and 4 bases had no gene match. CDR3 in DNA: TGTGCCAGCAGGGGACAGGGGCTAAAAGAGACCCAGTACTTC. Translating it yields CASRGQGLKETQYF.

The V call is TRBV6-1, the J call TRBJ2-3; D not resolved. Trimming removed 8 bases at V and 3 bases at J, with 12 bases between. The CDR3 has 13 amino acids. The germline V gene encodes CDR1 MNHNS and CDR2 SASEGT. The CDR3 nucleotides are TGTGCCAGCGTCAAAATCAGGACAGATACGCAGTATTTT. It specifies CASVKIRTDTQYF.

CDR3 residues: CSVGGLAGNNEQFF. CDR3 nucleotide sequence: TGCAGCGTTGGGGGACTAGCGGGCAACAATGAGCAGTTCTTC. The V call is TRBV29-1, the J call TRBJ2-1; 12 bases line up with TRBD2. This CDR3 has 14 amino acids. Looked up from germline, CDR1 is SQVTM and CDR2 is ANQGSEA. V dropped 4 bases and J dropped 5; count of bases not matched to a gene: 3.

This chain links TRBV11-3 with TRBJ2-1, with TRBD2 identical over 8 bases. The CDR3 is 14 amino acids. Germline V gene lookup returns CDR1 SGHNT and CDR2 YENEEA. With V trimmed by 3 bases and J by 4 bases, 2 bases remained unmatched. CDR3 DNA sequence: TGTGCCAGCAGCTTGAGCGGGAGATACAATGAGCAGTTCTTC. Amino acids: CASSLSGRYNEQFF.

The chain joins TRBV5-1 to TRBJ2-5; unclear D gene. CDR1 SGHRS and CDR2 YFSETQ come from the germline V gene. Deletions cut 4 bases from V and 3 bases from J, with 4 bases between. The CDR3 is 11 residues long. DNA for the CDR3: TGCGCCAGCAGCAACAAAGAGACCCAGTACTTC. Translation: CASSNKETQYF.

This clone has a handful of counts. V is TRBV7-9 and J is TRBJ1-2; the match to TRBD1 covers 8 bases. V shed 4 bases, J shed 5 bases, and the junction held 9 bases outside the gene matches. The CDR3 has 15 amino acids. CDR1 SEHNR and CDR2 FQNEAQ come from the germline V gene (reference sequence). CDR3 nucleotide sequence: TGTGCCAGCAGCTCCCGGGACAGGCCGAATTATGGCTACACCTTC. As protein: CASSSRDRPNYGYTF.

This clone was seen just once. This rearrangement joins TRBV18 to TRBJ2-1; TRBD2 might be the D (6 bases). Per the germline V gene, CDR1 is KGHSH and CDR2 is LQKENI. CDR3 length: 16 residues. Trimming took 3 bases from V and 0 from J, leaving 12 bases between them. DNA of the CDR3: TGTGCCAGCTCACCGGGGACTCTTCTCTCCTACAATGAGCAGTTCTTC. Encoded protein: CASSPGTLLSYNEQFF.

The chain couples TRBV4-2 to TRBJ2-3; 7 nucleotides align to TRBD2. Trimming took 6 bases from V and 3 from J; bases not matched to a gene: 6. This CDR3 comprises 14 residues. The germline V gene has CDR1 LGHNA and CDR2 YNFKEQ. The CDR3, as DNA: TGTGCCAGCAGGGGGGAGGGCCCAACAGATACGCAGTATTTT. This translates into CASRGEGPTDTQYF.

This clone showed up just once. CDR3 residues: CASTGSAPYEQYF. The CDR3 bases are TGTGCCAGCACGGGGTCTGCCCCCTACGAGCAGTACTTC. The chain carries TRBV27 and TRBJ2-7; perhaps TRBD2 as D (5 bases). The CDR3 sequence is 13 residues long. Germline V gene lookup returns CDR1 MNHEY and CDR2 SMNVEV (reference sequence). Between the trimmed V and J ends, which lost 7 bases and 2 bases, there was a span of 12 bases.

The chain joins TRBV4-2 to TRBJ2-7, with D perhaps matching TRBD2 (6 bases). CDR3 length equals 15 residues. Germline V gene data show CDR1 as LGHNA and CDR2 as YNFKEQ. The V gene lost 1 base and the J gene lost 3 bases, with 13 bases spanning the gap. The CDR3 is CASSQVRRDIYEQYF. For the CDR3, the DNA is TGTGCCAGCAGCCAAGTTAGGCGGGATATCTACGAGCAGTACTTC.

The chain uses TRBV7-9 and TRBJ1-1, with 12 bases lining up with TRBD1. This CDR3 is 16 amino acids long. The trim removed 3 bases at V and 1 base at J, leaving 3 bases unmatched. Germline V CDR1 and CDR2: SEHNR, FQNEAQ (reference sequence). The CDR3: CASSLGDRGQNTEAFF. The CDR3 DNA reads TGTGCCAGCAGCTTGGGGGACAGGGGGCAGAACACTGAAGCTTTCTTT.